These 17 T cell receptor beta chains were sequenced from one sample in a study of HIV-infected patients and healthy controls. cDNA was made from about 500 ng RNA using alpha and beta constant primers. Each of the alpha and beta chains got its own library through chain-specific third strand synthesis with indices. TCRdb re-called the 5' RACE reads with MiXCR, one entry per CDR3 protein. The sample yields approximately 16,000 distinct CDR3 sequences, around 9.2% seen once. All unsorted peripheral T cells were captured because whole blood was used without fractionation. The specimen was blood. The receptor set was obtained from an adult in good health.

This clonotype was recorded many times. The CDR3 nucleotides read TGCAGTGCTACGATATCGGGGGACCCCAATCAGCCCCAGCATTTT. It translates to CSATISGDPNQPQHF. The V and J genes are TRBV20-1 and TRBJ1-5; possibly TRBD1 for D (5 bases). Germline assignment: CDR1 DFQATT and CDR2 SNEGSKA (reference sequence). The V gene lost 4 bases and the J gene lost 3 bases, with 16 bases spanning the gap. The CDR3 has 15 amino acids.

This clonotype is medium-sized by share. The J gene is TRBJ1-1, the V gene TRBV18; D uncertain. The V gene's germline CDR1 is KGHSH and CDR2 LQKENI. Trimming pared 3 bases from V and 2 bases from J, leaving 7 bases between. The CDR3 has 13 amino acids. CDR3 in amino acids: CASSPDGNTEAFF. The CDR3 DNA follows: TGTGCCAGCTCACCTGACGGAAACACTGAAGCTTTCTTT. The full variable domain, rest sourced from reference TRBV18 and TRBJ1-1, is NAGVMQNPRHLVRRRGQEARLRCSPMKGHSHVYWYRQLPEEGLKFMVYLQKENIIDESGMPKERFSAEFPKEGPSILRIQQVVRGDSAAYFCASSPDGNTEAFFGQGTRLTVV.

The sample holds a few counts of this clonotype. This chain uses TRBV12-3 or TRBV12-4 with TRBJ2-1; 10 bases are shared with TRBD2. V gave up 5 bases and J gave up 3 bases; unmatched junction bases: 19. The CDR3 totals 20 residues. CDR3 nucleotides: TGTGCCAGCAGTCGCAACAGGGGTTTTGTGGGGACTAGCGACTACAATGAGCAGTTCTTC. As protein: CASSRNRGFVGTSDYNEQFF.

This clonotype qualifies as medium-sized. V and J are TRBV2 and TRBJ2-3; 7 bases align to TRBD2. V shed 2 bases, J shed 3 bases, and the junction held 8 bases outside the gene matches. The CDR3 loop spans 16 amino acids. From germline, CDR1 is SNHLY and CDR2 FYNNEI. The CDR3 coding sequence is TGTGCCAGCAGTGAATCGCGGGGGTACGGGACAGATACGCAGTATTTT. Protein: CASSESRGYGTDTQYF.

This clonotype was seen repeatedly, ten times or more. The rearrangement uses TRBV6-5 and TRBJ1-6, with D possibly being TRBD1 (6 bases). Germline lookup yields CDR1 MNHEY and CDR2 SVGAGI. This CDR3 contains 18 residues. V lost 2 bases to trimming and J lost 1 base, with 15 bases between them. CDR3 protein: CASSYLEPGVSYNSPLHF. The CDR3 region has the DNA TGTGCCAGCAGTTACCTCGAGCCAGGGGTATCCTATAATTCACCCCTCCACTTT.

This clonotype rates as medium-sized. V is TRBV12-3 or TRBV12-4 and J is TRBJ2-3, with 9 positions matching TRBD2. V trimming: 3 bases; J trimming: 9 bases; junction bases outside the gene matches: 7. CDR3 length equals 14 residues. The chain's CDR3 is CASSLMSAGGTQYF. The CDR3 nucleotides are TGTGCCAGCAGTTTGATGTCGGCGGGAGGGACGCAGTATTTT.

The sample holds many counts of this clonotype. This rearrangement joins TRBV5-1 to TRBJ2-5; 9 nucleotides agree with TRBD1. Germline CDR1 and CDR2: SGHRS and YFSETQ. The CDR3 runs 15 residues. The J segment lost 3 bases and the V segment lost 0 bases, leaving 3 bases of the junction unmatched. The CDR3 spells CASSLGQGVKETQYF. For the CDR3, the DNA is TGCGCCAGCAGCTTGGGACAGGGGGTTAAAGAGACCCAGTACTTC.

There are many counts of this clonotype. V is TRBV6-5 and J is TRBJ2-1; TRBD2 matches 10 bases. Germline V gene data show CDR1 as MNHEY and CDR2 as SVGAGI. Trimming at V came to 5 bases and at J to 7 bases, leaving 8 bases not matched to a gene. This CDR3 is built from 15 residues. This CDR3 is CASSRSSGGANEQFF. The CDR3, as DNA: TGTGCCAGCAGTCGTTCTAGCGGGGGAGCGAATGAGCAGTTCTTC.

The chain links TRBV6-6 to TRBJ1-1; 8 bases align to TRBD1. This CDR3 has 14 amino acids. Germline-derived CDR1 and CDR2 are MNHNY and SVGAGI (reference sequence). Trimming at V came to 5 bases and at J to 10 bases, leaving 12 bases not matched to a gene. The CDR3 DNA reads TGTGCCAGCAGTCAATCCGGGACAGGCTATCGAGCTTTCTTT. Translating gives CASSQSGTGYRAFF.

This clonotype is termed medium-sized (0.01 to 0.1%). CDR3 in DNA: TGTGCCATCAGCCTGGAGCGGGCAATCTCCTACGAGCAGTACGTC. Protein product: CAISLERAISYEQYV. The V call is TRBV12-3 or TRBV12-4, the J call TRBJ2-7, with a possible D match to TRBD2 (6 bases). Trimming shortened V by 10 bases and J by 0 bases, and 19 bases separated the two germline ends. The CDR3 is 15 amino acids.

This clonotype was counted ten times or more. The rearrangement uses TRBV15 and TRBJ2-3, with 11 bases identical to TRBD1. Per germline, CDR1 LNHNV and CDR2 YYDKDF (reference sequence). Trimming cost V 0 bases and J 4 bases; bases outside gene matches: 3. This CDR3 has 16 amino acids. The CDR3, as DNA: TGTGCCACCAGCAGAGATCCGGGACAGGGGGCAGATACGCAGTATTTT. It codes for CATSRDPGQGADTQYF.

This clonotype was picked up many times. The chain has TRBV25-1 and TRBJ2-5; D gene unclear. The CDR3 runs to 13 residues. Germline CDR1 and CDR2: MGHDK and SYGVNS. CDR3 nucleotide sequence: TGTACCATAGGAACTGAAATACAAGAGACCCAGTACTTC. Protein sequence: CTIGTEIQETQYF.

The chain recombines TRBV6-1 with TRBJ1-5, with D hard to call. This CDR3 is built from 13 residues. Trimming pared 5 bases from V and 7 bases from J, leaving 12 bases between. Germline V gene data show CDR1 as MNHNS and CDR2 as SASEGT. The CDR3 loop is CASSNQFEQPQHF. DNA for the CDR3: TGTGCCAGCAGTAATCAATTTGAACAGCCCCAGCATTTT.

This clonotype has at least ten counts. As DNA, the CDR3 is TGTGCCAGCAGTGGCGGGACAGGGGCAGAGACCCAGTACTTC. This translates into CASSGGTGAETQYF. The genes are TRBV25-1 and TRBJ2-5; the match to TRBD1 covers 10 bases. The CDR3 is made up of 14 amino acids. Germline V lookup: CDR1 MGHDK, CDR2 SYGVNS. The V segment lost 4 bases and the J segment 4 bases; nucleotides outside the gene matches: 3.

This clonotype was counted ten times or more. The CDR3 protein is CASSPTSGSSSTQYF. CDR3 DNA sequence: TGTGCCAGCTCCCCTACTAGCGGGAGTAGTAGTACGCAGTATTTT. V usage is TRBV18 and J usage is TRBJ2-3, with 11 bases that match TRBD2. With 6 bases clipped from V and 8 bases from J, the junction kept 10 bases outside the gene matches. Looked up from germline, CDR1 is KGHSH and CDR2 is LQKENI. There are 15 residues in the CDR3.

Many counts were recorded for this clonotype. The genes are TRBV20-1 and TRBJ2-3; weak D call: TRBD2 (5 bases). Per germline, CDR1 DFQATT and CDR2 SNEGSKA (reference sequence). The CDR3 has 15 amino acids. V lost 0 bases and J lost 2, with 12 bases in between. This chain's CDR3 is CSARDRLAPTDTQYF. In nucleotides, the CDR3 is TGCAGTGCTAGAGATAGGCTAGCTCCCACAGATACGCAGTATTTT.

By share, this clonotype ranks as medium-sized. The chain has TRBV2 and TRBJ2-7; 10 nucleotides agree with TRBD2. The ends lost 4 bases at V and 3 bases at J; junction bases unmatched: 3. From germline, CDR1 is SNHLY and CDR2 FYNNEI. The CDR3 totals 14 residues. CDR3 bases: TGTGCCAGCAGTGCCGCTAGCGGGAGCTACGAGCAGTACGTC. Translating gives CASSAASGSYEQYV.